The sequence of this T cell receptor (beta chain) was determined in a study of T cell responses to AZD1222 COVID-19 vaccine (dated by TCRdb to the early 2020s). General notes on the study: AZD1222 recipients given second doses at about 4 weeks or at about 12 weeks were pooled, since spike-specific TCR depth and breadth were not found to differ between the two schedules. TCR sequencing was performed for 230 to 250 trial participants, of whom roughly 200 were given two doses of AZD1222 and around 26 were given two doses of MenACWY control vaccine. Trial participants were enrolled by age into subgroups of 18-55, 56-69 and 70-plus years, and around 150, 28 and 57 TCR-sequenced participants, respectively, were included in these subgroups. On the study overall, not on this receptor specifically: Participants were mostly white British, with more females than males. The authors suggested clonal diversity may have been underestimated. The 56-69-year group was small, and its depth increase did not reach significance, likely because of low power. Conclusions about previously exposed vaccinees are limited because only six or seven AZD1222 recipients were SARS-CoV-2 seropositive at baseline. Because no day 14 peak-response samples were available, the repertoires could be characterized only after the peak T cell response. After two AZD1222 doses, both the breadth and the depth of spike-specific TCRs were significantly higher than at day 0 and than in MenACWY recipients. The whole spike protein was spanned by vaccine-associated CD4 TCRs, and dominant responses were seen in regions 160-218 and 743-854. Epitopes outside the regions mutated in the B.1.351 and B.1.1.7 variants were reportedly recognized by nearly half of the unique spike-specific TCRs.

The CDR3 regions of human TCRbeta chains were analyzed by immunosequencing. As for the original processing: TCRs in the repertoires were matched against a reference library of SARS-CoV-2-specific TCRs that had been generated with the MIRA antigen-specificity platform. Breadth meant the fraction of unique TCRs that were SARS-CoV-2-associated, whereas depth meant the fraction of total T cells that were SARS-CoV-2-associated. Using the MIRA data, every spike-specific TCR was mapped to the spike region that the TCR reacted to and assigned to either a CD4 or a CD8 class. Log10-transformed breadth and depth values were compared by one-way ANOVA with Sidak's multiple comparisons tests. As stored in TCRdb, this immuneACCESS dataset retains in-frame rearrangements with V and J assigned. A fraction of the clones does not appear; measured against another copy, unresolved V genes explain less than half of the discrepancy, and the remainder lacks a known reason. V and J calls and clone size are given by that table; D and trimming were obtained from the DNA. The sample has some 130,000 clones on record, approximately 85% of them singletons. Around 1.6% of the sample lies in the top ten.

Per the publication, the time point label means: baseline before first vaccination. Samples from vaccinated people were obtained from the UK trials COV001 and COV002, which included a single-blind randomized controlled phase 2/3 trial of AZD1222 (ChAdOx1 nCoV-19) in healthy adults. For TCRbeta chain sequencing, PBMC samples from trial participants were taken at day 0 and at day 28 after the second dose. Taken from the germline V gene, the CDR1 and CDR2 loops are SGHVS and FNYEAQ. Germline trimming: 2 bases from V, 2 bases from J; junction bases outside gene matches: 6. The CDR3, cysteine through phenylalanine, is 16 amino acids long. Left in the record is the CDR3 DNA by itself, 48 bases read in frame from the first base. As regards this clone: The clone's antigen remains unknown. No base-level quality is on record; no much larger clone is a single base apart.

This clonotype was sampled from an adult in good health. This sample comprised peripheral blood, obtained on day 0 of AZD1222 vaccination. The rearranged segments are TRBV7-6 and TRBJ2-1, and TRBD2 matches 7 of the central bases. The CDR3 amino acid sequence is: CASSLLGGGAYNEQFF. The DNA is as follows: TGTGCCAGCAGCTTACTTGGTGGGGGGGCCTACAATGAGCAGTTCTTC.